The present entry profiles one TCR beta chain with its context. The antigen it recognizes is unknown. The record has no base qualities; no much larger clone is one base away. The cohort was made up of several hundred healthy bone marrow donors. Cohort members were all nominally healthy when sampled, although unrecorded immune exposures were likely present. The donor tested CMV seropositive, placing the donor among the 250 to 350 seropositive members of the cohort. Every donor gave a peripheral blood sample, and the peripheral blood mononuclear cells from that sample were used for TCR beta sequencing. The Qiagen DNeasy Blood Extraction Kit was used to extract genomic DNA from the blood cell samples. The CDR3 holds 14 amino acids from the cysteine to the phenylalanine. Only CDR3 DNA remains: 42 bases, in frame from the first base. The germline V gene (reference sequence) specifies MNHNY as CDR1 and SVGAGI as CDR2. Cut back by 7 bases and 7 bases, the V and J ends lie 17 bases apart.

The sample originates from a study of cytomegalovirus exposure and HLA in healthy donors listed by TCRdb under 2017. At the level of the whole study: In an earlier analysis of 587 of the donors, 276 Gb of sequence data and approximately 120 million unique TCR beta sequences from about 179 million T cells were reported. Roughly 320 gigabases of sequencing data and around 80 million unique TCR sequences made up an early release that covered approximately 650 HLA-typed donors. The genetic ancestry cluster associated with self-reported Caucasian donors included 70% to 85% of the roughly 400 genotyped donors. The study was designed to test whether signatures of past pathogen exposure could be identified by cataloging public T cell receptors. Using immunosequencing, the study profiled T cell repertoires from fewer than 700 subjects and related those repertoires to cytomegalovirus serostatus. In addition to the first cohort of several hundred subjects, a separate validation cohort of approximately 120 different subjects was used. High-throughput TCR immunosequencing, statistical association of individual TCRs with disease status, and machine learning were combined to predict cytomegalovirus infection status. In a later analysis, previously published TCR beta repertoires from about 640 donors were re-analyzed and high-resolution HLA genotyping was added so that TCR occurrence patterns could be studied. Rather than drawing on any new phenotypic data, the later analysis identified candidate immune exposures from TCR beta sequences and the way those sequences occurred across donors. To decide whether each TCR beta V gene segment behaved as functional or pseudogenic, an earlier analysis of 587 of the donors relied on high-throughput TCR beta sequencing. Donor age, sex, ethnicity and CMV serostatus were compiled alongside the repertoire data. In a later genetic analysis, genome-wide SNP genotypes for about three fifths of the 666 donors were used, and that subset was treated as a discovery cohort. Every repertoire in the discovery cohort had been generated on one and the same sequencing platform. HLA typing covered class I and class II loci at four-digit resolution. Typing coverage differed by locus: A, B, C, DRB1 and DQB1 were typed in roughly 629-640 donors, DQA1 in 522, DPA1 in 600 to 610, and DPB1 in 400 to 490. Roughly five DR-DQ haplotypes were handled as single units for association and clustering because linkage in the cohort was strong. On average, around 230,000 unique TCR beta nucleotide sequences were sequenced per donor among several hundred genotyped donors of the cohort, with around 19% of those sequences being non-productive. Results the study describes overall, beyond this receptor: Immune exposure information for the cohort was limited to CMV serostatus. Assigning TCR associations to individual alleles was difficult when HLA alleles, especially DR and DQ, strongly co-occurred. Three of the identified cytomegalovirus-associated TCR beta chains were confirmed in vitro to be specific for cytomegalovirus antigens. In a later analysis, TCR association rates were found to vary across HLA loci, with the most associated TCRs seen for DRB1 alleles and the fewest for HLA-C alleles. Most TCR sequences were observed very rarely across donors, whereas some public TCRs were present in many individuals. Broadly in line with IMGT annotations, most TCR beta V segments showed up in productive rearrangements about 87% or about 30% of the time in an earlier analysis of several hundred of the donors. Roughly uniform sequencing depth across donors was assumed in presence/absence analyses, although this assumption may not hold. A later genetic analysis reported fewer N-insertions in productive TCRs among donors in an Asian-associated ancestry cluster than the 666-donor mean. The classifier was reported to diagnose cytomegalovirus status with high specificity and sensitivity in both the original and validation cohorts. In a later genetic analysis, a missense DCLRE1C variant was associated with V-gene and J-gene trimming of TCR beta chains, and the association was replicated in an independent cohort. HLA typing was unavailable for some donors at each locus, so association tests used only the typed subset. A later analysis found that most CMV-associated TCR beta chains appeared HLA-restricted, with HLA associations seemingly driven largely by CMV exposure. In this cohort, only TCR beta chains were sequenced, and detectable features were limited by the absence of alpha or paired-chain data. Correlated functional status among segregating V segments might reflect linkage disequilibrium, but an unknown experimental factor could not be ruled out. A further reported finding was that TCR beta sequences accurately predicted the HLA-A and HLA-B alleles for most subjects in the first cohort. The study gave a list of some 150 TCR beta chains associated with cytomegalovirus. Because counts were too low, 15 or so rarely observed V segments, including chromosome 9 orphons, were excluded from the earlier analysis of 587 of the donors. The authors suggested that the approach could potentially be extended to other disease states and immunological phenotypes. Specific HLA alleles were associated with 15,000 to 20,000 TCR beta sequences at a false discovery rate of 0.05 in a later analysis. Some IMGT-functional V segments, including TRBV6-2 and TRBV6-3, could not be distinguished by the 87-base-pair reads and were therefore excluded. A group of highly shared sequence variants was considered likely to be a technical artifact of the sequencing pipeline. Several of the top co-occurrence clusters appeared to be linked to parvovirus B19, influenza, CMV and Epstein-Barr virus, according to a later analysis. A later analysis found that HLA-associated TCR beta chains were more clonally expanded and had lower generation probabilities than equally common non-associated chains.

Libraries were made using the immunoSEQ multiplex PCR assay. For the multiplex PCR, a mixture combining 60 forward primers for TCR Vbeta segments and 13 reverse primers for TCR Jbeta segments was used. A multiplex PCR assay on genomic DNA amplified the CDR3 region of rearranged TCR beta genes. Amplified TCR beta libraries were sequenced as 87-base-pair reads on the Illumina HiSeq System. The published analysis was carried out like this. Across the 640 or so repertoires, a later analysis counted roughly 84 million unique TCR beta chains, some 11 million of which were shared by at least two donors. Raw reads were error-corrected and collapsed into unique sequences by a nearest-neighbor algorithm in which closely related sequences were merged to remove PCR and sequencing errors. Alignment of CDR3 sequences to IMGT reference sequences was used to assign V, D and J gene segments. For a sequence to be retained, a match of at least six nucleotides to both a V gene segment and a J gene segment was required. A rearrangement counted as productive if the CDR3 had no stop codons and remained in frame with V and J, and every other rearrangement counted as non-productive. CDR3 was defined according to IMGT convention as the region running from the second conserved V-encoded cysteine to the conserved J-encoded phenylalanine. The earlier analysis of fewer than 700 of the donors excluded sequences that lacked an unambiguous match to a single V gene segment. In an earlier analysis of around 600 of the donors, V segments were called functional above 56.7% productive rearrangements and were called segregating when the between-donor standard deviation exceeded 5%. A statistical classification framework was built for diagnosing cytomegalovirus status from the catalog of TCR beta chain sequences. V and J gene assignment, in a later analysis, came from comparing TCR nucleotide sequences with IMGT/GENE-DB human TR gene sequences. In a later analysis, CDR3 sequences and most-parsimonious VDJ recombination scenarios were assigned using the TCRdist pipeline. In a later analysis, every TCR beta chain was defined by the combination of its CDR3 amino acid sequence and its V-gene family, and reads without a unique V-gene family were dropped. To address suspected cross-contamination and a sequencing artifact, a later analysis removed 450 to 700 highly shared, low-generation-probability nucleotide sequences. For each public chain, a later analysis derived a clonal expansion index from normalized ranks of inferred template counts within each repertoire. In a later analysis, generation probabilities were computed using a VDJ recombination model fitted to out-of-frame rearrangements, and the results were checked against IGoR. In a later analysis, hypergeometric tests were used to score TCR-TCR, TCR-HLA and TCR-CMV co-occurrence, with a repertoire-size bias correction applied to TCR pairs. False discovery rates were estimated in a later analysis by permuting HLA or CMV assignments 20 times. In a later analysis, co-occurring TCRs were grouped using DBSCAN, and TCRdist sequence similarity was added for clustering within HLA-allele-positive subsets. Co-occurrence clustering excluded repertoires with fewer than 30,000 or more than 120,000 public chains, plus five with anomalous nucleotide sharing. The source is immuneACCESS, and TCRdb retained only in-frame sequences with V and J called. Part of the clones is not carried over; for the studies checked, unresolved V genes explain less than half of this, and the remainder is unexplained. Clonal size and the V and J genes are those of that table, whereas D and trimming came from the DNA. Within this sample are about 160,000 clones, with 60% to 85% of them counted one time only. Together, the top ten hold about an eighth of the sample.

The specimen was PBMCs. In this chain, TRBV6-6 is recombined with TRBJ1-5; confidence is insufficient to name the D gene. The sequence derives from a man aged 40-49 years in good health and CMV-seropositive. The CDR3 in this case is CASTQEGAWQPQHF. The DNA sequence follows: TGTGCCAGCACCCAGGAGGGCGCGTGGCAGCCCCAGCATTTT.